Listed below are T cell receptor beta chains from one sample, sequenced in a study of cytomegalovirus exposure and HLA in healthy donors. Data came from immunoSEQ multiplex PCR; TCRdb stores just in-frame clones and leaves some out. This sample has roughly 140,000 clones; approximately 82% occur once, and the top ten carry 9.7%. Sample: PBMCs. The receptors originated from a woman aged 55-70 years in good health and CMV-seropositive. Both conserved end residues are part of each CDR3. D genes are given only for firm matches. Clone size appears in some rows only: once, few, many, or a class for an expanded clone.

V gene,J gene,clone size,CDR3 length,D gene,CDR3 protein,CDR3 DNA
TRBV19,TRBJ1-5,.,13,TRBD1,CASSLTGYQPQHF,TGTGCCAGTAGCCTGACAGGGTATCAGCCCCAGCATTTT
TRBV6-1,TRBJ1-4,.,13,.,CASFPEGGRKLFF,TGTGCCAGCTTCCCTGAGGGGGGGAGAAAACTGTTTTTT
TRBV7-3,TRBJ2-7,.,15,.,CASSLTADIRYEQYF,TGTGCCAGCAGCTTAACGGCGGACATCCGCTACGAGCAGTACTTC
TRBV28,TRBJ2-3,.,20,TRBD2,CASSGISGEERFGLTDTQYF,TGTGCCAGCAGTGGAATTAGCGGGGAGGAGCGCTTCGGGCTCACAGATACGCAGTATTTT
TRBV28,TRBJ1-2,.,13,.,CASSQLNRVGYTF,TGTGCCAGCAGCCAGCTTAACAGGGTTGGCTACACCTTC
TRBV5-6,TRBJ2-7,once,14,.,CASSSGIGKYEQYF,TGTGCCAGCAGCTCAGGGATTGGGAAATACGAGCAGTACTTC
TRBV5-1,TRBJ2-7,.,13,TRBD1,CASSLLQGGEQYF,TGCGCCAGCAGCTTGTTACAGGGGGGCGAGCAGTACTTC
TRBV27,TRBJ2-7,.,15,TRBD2,CASSPLRGSSYEQYF,TGTGCCAGCAGCCCACTGCGCGGGAGCTCCTACGAGCAGTACTTC
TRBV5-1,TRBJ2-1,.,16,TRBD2,CASSPLAGGVYNEQFF,TGCGCCAGCAGCCCCCTAGCGGGAGGGGTGTACAATGAGCAGTTCTTC
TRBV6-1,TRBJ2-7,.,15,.,CASSLHSPGDYEQYF,TGTGCCAGCAGCCTCCATTCCCCAGGGGACTACGAGCAGTACTTC
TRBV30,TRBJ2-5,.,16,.,CAWSQGGAGARETQYF,TGTGCCTGGAGTCAAGGGGGGGCGGGGGCGCGGGAGACCCAGTACTTC
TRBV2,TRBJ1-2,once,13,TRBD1,CASSPDRVRGYTF,TGTGCCAGCAGTCCGGACAGGGTTAGGGGCTACACCTTC
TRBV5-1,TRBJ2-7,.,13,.,CASSPSGGYEQYF,TGCGCCAGCAGCCCCTCAGGGGGGTACGAGCAGTACTTC
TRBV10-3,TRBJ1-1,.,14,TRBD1,CAISEVGTGSEAFF,TGTGCCATCAGTGAAGTAGGGACAGGGAGTGAAGCTTTCTTT
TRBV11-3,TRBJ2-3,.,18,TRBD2,CASRRRGTSGRTTDTQYF,TGTGCCAGCAGACGAAGGGGGACTAGCGGGAGGACCACAGATACGCAGTATTTT
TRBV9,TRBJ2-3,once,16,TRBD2,CASSSSGTSGTDTQYF,TGTGCCAGCAGCTCATCCGGGACTAGCGGAACAGATACGCAGTATTTT
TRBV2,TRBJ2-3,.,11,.,CASTHRDTQYF,TGTGCCAGCACACACAGGGATACGCAGTATTTT
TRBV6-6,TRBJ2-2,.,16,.,CASSSRSAANTGELFF,TGTGCCAGCAGTTCCCGCAGTGCAGCGAACACCGGGGAGCTGTTTTTT
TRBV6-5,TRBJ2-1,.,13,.,CASSLVLGHEQFF,TGTGCCAGCAGCCTCGTATTGGGGCATGAGCAGTTCTTC